This T cell receptor beta chain is from a study of cytomegalovirus exposure and HLA in healthy donors. Findings and limits, study-wide: Among TCR sequences, most were rare, though some public TCRs appeared in many donors.

For this clone: Its antigen is still unknown.

From the approximately 120-subject validation cohort, which was separate from the roughly 630-subject first cohort, the donors were drawn. The CDR3 has 16 residues. After removal of 5 bases from V and 0 bases from J, the junction contained 7 bases not matched to a gene. Germline assignment: CDR1 SGHVS and CDR2 FQNEAQ. Produced via immunoSEQ multiplex PCR; TCRdb's table is partial and in-frame only. The profile covers 75,000 to 90,000 clones, with 90% to 97% appearing a single time and less than 2% taken by the ten largest. Material for sequencing was PBMCs. The gene calls are TRBV7-8 and TRBJ1-2; 9 positions match TRBD1. This receptor was identified in a man aged 18 to 30 in good health and CMV-seropositive. The CDR3 is CASSHLRDRANYGYTF. CDR3 sequence (DNA): TGTGCCAGCAGCCACCTCAGGGACAGGGCTAACTATGGCTACACCTTC.